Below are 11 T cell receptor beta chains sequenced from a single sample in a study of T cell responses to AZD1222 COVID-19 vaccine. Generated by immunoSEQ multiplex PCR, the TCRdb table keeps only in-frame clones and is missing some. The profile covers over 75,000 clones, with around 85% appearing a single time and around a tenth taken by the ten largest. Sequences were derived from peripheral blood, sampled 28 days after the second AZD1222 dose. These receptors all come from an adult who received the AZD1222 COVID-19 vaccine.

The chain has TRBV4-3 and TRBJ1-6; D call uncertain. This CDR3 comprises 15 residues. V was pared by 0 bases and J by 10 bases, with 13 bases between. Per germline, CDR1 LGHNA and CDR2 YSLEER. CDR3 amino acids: CASSQELGEQSPLHF. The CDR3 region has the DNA TGCGCCAGCAGCCAAGAGTTGGGAGAACAGTCACCCCTCCACTTT.

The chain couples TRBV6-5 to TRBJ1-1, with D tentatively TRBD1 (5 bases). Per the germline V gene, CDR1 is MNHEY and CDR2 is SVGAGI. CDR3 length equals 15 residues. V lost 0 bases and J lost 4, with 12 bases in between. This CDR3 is CASSYSRGRPTEAFF. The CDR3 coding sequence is TGTGCCAGCAGTTACTCTAGGGGACGTCCCACTGAAGCTTTCTTT.

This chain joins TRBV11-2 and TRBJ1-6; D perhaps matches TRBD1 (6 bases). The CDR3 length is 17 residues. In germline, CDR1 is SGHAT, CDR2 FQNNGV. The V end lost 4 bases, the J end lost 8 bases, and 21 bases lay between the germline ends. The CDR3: CASSYLRGGTEYSPLHF. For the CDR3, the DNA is TGTGCCAGCAGCTACCTCCGAGGGGGAACAGAATATTCACCCCTCCACTTT.

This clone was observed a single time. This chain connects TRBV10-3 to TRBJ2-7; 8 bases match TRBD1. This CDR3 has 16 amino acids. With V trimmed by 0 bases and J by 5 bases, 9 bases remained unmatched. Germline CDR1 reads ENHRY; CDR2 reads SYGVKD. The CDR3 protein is CAISESRDRGIHEQYF. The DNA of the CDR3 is TGTGCCATCAGTGAGTCAAGAGACAGGGGAATTCACGAGCAGTACTTC.

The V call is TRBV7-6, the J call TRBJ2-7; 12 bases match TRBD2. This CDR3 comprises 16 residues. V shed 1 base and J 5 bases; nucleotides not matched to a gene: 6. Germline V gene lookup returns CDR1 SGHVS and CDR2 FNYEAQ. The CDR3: CASSLGSPSGGDEQYF. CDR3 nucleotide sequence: TGTGCCAGCAGCTTAGGCTCCCCTAGCGGGGGGGACGAGCAGTACTTC. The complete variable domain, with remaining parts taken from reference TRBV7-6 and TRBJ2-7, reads GAGVSQSPRYKVTKRGQDVALRCDPISGHVSLYWYRQALGQGPEFLTYFNYEAQQDKSGLPNDRFSAERPEGSISTLTIQRTEQRDSAMYRCASSLGSPSGGDEQYFGPGTRLTVT.

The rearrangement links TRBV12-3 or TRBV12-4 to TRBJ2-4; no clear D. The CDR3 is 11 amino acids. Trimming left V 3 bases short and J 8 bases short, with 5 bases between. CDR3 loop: CASSLSDIQYF. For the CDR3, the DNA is TGTGCCAGCAGTTTGTCAGACATTCAGTACTTC.

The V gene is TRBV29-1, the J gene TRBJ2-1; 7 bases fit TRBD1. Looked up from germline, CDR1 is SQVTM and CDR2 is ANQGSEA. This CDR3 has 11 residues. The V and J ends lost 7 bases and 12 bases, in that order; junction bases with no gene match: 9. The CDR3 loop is CSANLQGTQFF. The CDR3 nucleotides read TGCAGCGCCAACTTACAGGGGACGCAGTTCTTC.

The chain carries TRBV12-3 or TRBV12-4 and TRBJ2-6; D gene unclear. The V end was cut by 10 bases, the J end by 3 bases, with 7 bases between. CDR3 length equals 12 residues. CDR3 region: CATAIGANVLTF. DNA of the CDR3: TGTGCCACCGCCATTGGGGCCAACGTCCTGACTTTC.

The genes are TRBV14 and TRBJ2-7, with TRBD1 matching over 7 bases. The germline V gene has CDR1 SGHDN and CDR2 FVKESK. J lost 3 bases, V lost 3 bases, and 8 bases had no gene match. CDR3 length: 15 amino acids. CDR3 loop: CASSHRGQRVYEQYF. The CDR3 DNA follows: TGTGCCAGCAGCCATCGGGGACAGAGGGTCTACGAGCAGTACTTC.

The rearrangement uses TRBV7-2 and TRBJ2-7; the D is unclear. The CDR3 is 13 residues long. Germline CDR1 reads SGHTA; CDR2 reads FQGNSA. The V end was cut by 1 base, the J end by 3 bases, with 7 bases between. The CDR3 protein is CASSLDLVYEQYF. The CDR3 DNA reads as TGTGCCAGCAGCTTAGACTTAGTCTACGAGCAGTACTTC.

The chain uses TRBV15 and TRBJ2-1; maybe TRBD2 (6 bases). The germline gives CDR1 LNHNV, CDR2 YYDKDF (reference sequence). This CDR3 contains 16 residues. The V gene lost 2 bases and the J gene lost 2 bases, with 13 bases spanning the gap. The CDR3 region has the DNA TGTGCCACCAGCAGACTCCGGGACTCGACCTACAATGAGCAGTTCTTC. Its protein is CATSRLRDSTYNEQFF.